This T cell receptor (beta chain) stems from a study of HIV-infected patients and healthy controls (dated by TCRdb to 2013 to 2016). With regard to this clonotype: Its antigen target is currently unknown. No qualities accompany the bases; no much larger clone lies one base away.

To prepare the library, 5' RACE was applied. Sequencer: Illumina MiSeq. TCRdb reprocessing: public reads trimmed at Q25 with fastp, clones called with MiXCR, in-frame beta chains kept. Identical CDR3 proteins give one entry, which carries the most common genes and DNA. Here the sample has about 70,000 distinct CDR3 sequences; around 16% occur a single time. In total, the top ten clones hold approximately 5.2% of the sample. Including the terminal cysteine and phenylalanine, the CDR3 comprises 16 residues. Of the read, only the CDR3 DNA is kept; its 48 bases are in frame from base 1. CDR1 SGHRS and CDR2 YFSETQ were looked up in the germline V gene. Ends trimmed: V by 3 bases, J by 2 bases; bases unmatched to a gene: 9.

Material: CD4+ T cells from blood. The TCR was taken from a human donor in good health. This chain is built from TRBV5-1 and TRBJ2-3, and TRBD1 aligns with 7 junction nucleotides. In nucleotide form, the sequence is TGCGCCAGCAGCTCGACAGGGCGAGAAAACACAGATACGCAGTATTTT. Translation gives CASSSTGRENTDTQYF.